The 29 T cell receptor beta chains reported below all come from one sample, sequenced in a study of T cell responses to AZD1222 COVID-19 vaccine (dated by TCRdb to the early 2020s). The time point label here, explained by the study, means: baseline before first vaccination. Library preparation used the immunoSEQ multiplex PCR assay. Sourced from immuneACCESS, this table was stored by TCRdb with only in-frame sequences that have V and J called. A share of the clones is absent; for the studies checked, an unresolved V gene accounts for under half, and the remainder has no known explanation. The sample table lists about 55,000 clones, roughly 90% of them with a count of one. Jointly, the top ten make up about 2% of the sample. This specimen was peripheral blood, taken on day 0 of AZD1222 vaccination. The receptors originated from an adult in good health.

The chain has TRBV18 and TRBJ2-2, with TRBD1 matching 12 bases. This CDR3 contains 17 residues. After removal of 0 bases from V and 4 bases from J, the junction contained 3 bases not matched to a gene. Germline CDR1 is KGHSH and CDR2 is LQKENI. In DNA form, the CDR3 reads TGTGCCAGCTCACCACCGGGACAGGGGGCGGTCACCGGGGAGCTGTTTTTT. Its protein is CASSPPGQGAVTGELFF.

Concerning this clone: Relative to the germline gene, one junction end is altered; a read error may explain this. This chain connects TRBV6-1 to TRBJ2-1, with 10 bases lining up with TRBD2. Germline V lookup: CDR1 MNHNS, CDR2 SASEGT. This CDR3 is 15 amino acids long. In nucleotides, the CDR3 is TGTGCCAGCAGGGAAGCGGGAGGGTCCTACAATGAGCAGTTCTTC. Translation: CASREAGGSYNEQFF.

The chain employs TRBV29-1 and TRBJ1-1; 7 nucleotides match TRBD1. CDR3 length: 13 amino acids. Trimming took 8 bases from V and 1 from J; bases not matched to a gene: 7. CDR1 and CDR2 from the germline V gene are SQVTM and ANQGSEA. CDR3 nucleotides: TGCAGCACTTCCGGGACAGAGAACACTGAAGCTTTCTTT. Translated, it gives CSTSGTENTEAFF. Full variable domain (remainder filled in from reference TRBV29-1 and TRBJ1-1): SAVISQKPSRDICQRGTSLTIQCQVDSQVTMMFWYRQQPGQSLTLIATANQGSEATYESGFVIDKFPISRPNLTFSTLTVSNMSPEDSSIYLCSTSGTENTEAFFGQGTRLTVV.

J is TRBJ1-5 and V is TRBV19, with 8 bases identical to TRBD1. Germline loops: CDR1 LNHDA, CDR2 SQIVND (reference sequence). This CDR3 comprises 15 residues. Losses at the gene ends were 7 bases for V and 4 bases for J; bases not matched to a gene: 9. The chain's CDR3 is CASIPRTGSNQPQHF. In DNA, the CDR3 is TGTGCCAGTATTCCGCGGACAGGGTCAAATCAGCCCCAGCATTTT.

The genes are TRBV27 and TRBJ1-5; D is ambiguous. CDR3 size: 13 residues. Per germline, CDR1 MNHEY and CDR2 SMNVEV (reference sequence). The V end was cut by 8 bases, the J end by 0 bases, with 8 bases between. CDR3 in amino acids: CASSRLSNQPQHF. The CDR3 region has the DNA TGTGCCAGCTCTCGGCTTAGCAATCAGCCCCAGCATTTT.

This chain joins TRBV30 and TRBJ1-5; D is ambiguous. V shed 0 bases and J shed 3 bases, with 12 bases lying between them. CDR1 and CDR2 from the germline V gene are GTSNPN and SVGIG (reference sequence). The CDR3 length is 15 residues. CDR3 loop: CAWSVRSRNNQPQHF. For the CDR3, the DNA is TGTGCCTGGAGTGTACGAAGCAGAAACAATCAGCCCCAGCATTTT.

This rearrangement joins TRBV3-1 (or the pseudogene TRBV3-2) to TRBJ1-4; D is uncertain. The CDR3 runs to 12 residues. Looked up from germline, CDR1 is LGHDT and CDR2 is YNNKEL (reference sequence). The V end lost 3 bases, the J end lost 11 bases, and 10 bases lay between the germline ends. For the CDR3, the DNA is TGTGCCAGCAGCCACAGAACCGGGAAACTGTTTTTT. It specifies CASSHRTGKLFF.

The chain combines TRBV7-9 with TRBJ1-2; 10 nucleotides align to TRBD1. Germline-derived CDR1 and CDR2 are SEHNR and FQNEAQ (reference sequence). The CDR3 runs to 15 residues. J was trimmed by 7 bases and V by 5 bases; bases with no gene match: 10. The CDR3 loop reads CASSTGQGRVPGYTF. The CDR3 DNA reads TGTGCCAGCAGCACGGGACAGGGGCGCGTCCCTGGCTACACCTTC.

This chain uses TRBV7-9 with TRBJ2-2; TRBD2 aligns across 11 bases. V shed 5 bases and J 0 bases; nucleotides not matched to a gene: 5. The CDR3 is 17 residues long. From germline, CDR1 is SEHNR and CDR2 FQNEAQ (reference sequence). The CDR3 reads CASSTRLAGTNTGELFF. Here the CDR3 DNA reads TGTGCCAGCAGCACCCGACTAGCGGGGACGAACACCGGGGAGCTGTTTTTT.

The CDR3 spells CASSPLGGLAGNQPQHF. The CDR3 nucleotides are TGTGCCAGCTCACCATTAGGGGGATTAGCTGGAAATCAGCCCCAGCATTTT. The chain couples TRBV18 to TRBJ1-5, with D tentatively TRBD1 (6 bases). There are 17 residues in the CDR3. Germline V gene data show CDR1 as KGHSH and CDR2 as LQKENI. Trimming shortened V by 2 bases and J by 4 bases, and 18 bases separated the two germline ends.

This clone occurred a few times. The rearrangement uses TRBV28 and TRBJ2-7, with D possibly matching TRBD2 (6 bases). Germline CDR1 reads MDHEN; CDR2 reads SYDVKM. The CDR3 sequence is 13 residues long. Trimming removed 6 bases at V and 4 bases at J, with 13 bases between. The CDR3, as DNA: TGTGCCAGCAGCCGCGGGACTTCGTACGAGCAGTACTTC. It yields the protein CASSRGTSYEQYF.

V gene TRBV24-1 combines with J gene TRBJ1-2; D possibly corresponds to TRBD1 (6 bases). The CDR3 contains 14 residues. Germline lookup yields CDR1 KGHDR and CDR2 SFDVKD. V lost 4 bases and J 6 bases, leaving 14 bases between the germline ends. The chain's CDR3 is CATSDSQGLHGYTF. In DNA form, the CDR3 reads TGTGCCACCAGTGACTCCCAGGGGCTGCATGGCTACACCTTC.

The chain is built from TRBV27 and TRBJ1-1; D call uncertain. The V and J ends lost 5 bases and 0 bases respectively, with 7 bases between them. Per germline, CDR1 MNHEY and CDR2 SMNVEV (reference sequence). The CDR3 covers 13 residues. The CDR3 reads CASSHKLNTEAFF. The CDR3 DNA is TGTGCCAGCAGTCATAAATTGAACACTGAAGCTTTCTTT.

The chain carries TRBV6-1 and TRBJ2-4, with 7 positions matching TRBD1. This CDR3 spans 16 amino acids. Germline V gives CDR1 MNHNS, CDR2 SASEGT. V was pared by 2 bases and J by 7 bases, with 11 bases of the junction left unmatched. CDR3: CASSEYDRVAKNIQYF. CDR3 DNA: TGTGCCAGCAGTGAATATGACAGGGTGGCGAAGAACATTCAGTACTTC.

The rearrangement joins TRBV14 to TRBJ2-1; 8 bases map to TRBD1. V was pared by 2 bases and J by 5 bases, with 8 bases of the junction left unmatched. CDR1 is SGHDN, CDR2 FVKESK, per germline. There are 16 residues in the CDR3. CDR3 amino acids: CASSQNRGFWDNEQFF. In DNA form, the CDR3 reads TGTGCCAGCAGCCAAAACAGGGGGTTTTGGGACAATGAGCAGTTCTTC.

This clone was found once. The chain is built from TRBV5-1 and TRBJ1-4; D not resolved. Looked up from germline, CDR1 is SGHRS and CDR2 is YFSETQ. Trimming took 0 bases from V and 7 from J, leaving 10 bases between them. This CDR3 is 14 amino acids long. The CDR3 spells CASSLERKGEKLFF. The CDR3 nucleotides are TGCGCCAGCAGCTTGGAACGGAAGGGTGAAAAACTGTTTTTT.

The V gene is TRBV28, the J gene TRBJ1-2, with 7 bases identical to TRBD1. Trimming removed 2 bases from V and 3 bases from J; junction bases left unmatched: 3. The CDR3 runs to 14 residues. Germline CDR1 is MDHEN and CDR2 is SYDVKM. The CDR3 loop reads CASSLRGLYYGYTF. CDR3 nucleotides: TGTGCCAGCAGTTTAAGGGGGCTCTACTATGGCTACACCTTC.

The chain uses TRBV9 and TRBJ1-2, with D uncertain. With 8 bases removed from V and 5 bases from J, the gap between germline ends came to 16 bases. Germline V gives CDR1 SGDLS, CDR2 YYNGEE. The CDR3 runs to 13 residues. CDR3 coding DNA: TGTGCCAGTGGGCCACGGGAACCGTATGGCTACACCTTC. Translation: CASGPREPYGYTF. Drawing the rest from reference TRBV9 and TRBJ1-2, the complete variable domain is DSGVTQTPKHLITATGQRVTLRCSPRSGDLSVYWYQQSLDQGLQFLIQYYNGEERAKGNILERFSAQQFPDLHSELNLSSLELGDSALYFCASGPREPYGYTFGSGTRLTVV.

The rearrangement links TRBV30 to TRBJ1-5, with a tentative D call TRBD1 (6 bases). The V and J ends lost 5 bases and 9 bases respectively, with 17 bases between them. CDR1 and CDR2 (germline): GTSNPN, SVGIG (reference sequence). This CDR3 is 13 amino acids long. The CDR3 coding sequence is TGTGCCTGGTCCGAAGGGGGGGAAACGCCCCAGCATTTT. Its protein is CAWSEGGETPQHF.

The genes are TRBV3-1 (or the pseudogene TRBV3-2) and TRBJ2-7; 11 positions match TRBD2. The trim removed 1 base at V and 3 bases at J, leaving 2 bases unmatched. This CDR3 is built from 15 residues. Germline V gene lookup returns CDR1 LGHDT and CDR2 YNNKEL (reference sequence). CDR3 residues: CASSQGTSGRYEQYF. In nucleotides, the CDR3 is TGTGCCAGCAGCCAAGGGACTAGCGGGCGCTACGAGCAGTACTTC.

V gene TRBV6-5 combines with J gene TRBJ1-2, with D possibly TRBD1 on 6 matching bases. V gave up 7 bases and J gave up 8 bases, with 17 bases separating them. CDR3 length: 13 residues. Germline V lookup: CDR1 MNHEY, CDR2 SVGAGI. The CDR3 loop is CASNHQGTMGYTF. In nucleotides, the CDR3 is TGTGCCAGCAACCACCAGGGGACTATGGGCTACACCTTC.

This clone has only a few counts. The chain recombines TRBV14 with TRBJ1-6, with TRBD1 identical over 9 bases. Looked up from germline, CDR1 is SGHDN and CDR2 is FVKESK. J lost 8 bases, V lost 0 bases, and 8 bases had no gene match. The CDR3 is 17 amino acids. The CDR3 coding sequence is TGTGCCAGCAGCCAAGACGAGCCCGGGACAGGGTATTCACCCCTCCACTTT. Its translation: CASSQDEPGTGYSPLHF.

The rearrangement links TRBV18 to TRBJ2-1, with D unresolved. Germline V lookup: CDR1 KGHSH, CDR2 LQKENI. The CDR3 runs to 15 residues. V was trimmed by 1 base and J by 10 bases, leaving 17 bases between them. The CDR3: CASSPLRALGLEQFF. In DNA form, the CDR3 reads TGTGCCAGCTCACCACTGAGAGCGCTCGGGTTAGAGCAGTTCTTC.

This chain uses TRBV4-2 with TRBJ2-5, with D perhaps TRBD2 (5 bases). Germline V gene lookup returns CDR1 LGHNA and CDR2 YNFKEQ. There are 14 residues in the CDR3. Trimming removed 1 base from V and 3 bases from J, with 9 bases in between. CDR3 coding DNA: TGTGCCAGCAGCCAAGGAGCGGAGGAAGAGACCCAGTACTTC. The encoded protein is CASSQGAEEETQYF.

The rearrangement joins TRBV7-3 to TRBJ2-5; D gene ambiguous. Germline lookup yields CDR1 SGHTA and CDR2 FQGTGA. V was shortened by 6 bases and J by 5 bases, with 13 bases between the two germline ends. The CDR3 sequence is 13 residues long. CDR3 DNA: TGTGCCAGCAGGTATGGAGTTGATGAGACCCAGTACTTC. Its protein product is CASRYGVDETQYF. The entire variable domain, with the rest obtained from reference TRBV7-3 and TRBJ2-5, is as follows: GAGVSQTPSNKVTEKGKYVELRCDPISGHTALYWYRQSLGQGPEFLIYFQGTGAADDSGLPNDRFFAVRPEGSVSTLKIQRTERGDSAVYLCASRYGVDETQYFGPGTRLLVL.

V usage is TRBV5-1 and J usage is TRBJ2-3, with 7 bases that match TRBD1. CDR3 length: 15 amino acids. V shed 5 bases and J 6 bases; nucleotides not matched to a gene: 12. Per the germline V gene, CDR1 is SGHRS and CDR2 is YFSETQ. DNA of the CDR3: TGCGCCAGCAGATTACAAGGGACAGACGGGGATACGCAGTATTTT. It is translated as CASRLQGTDGDTQYF.

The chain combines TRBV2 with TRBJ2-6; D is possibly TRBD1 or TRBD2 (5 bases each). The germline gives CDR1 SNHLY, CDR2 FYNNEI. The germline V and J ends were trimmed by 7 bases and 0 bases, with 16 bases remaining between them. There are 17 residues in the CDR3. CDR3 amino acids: CASTEGTANSGANVLTF. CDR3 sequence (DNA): TGTGCCAGCACCGAGGGGACGGCCAACTCTGGGGCCAACGTCCTGACTTTC.

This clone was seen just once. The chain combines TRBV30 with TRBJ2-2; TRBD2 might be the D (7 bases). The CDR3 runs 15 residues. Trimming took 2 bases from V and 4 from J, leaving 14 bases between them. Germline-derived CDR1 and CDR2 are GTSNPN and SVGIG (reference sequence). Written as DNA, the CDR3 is TGTGCCTGGAGTCGAGGGGCGGGGGCCACCGGGGAGCTGTTTTTT. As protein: CAWSRGAGATGELFF.

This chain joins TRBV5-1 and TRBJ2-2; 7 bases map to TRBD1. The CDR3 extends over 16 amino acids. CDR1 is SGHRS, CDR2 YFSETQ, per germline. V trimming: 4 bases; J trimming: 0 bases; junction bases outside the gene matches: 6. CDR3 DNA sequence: TGCGCCAGCAGCGGTCCGGGACAGACGAACACCGGGGAGCTGTTTTTT. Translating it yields CASSGPGQTNTGELFF.